This TCR beta chain originates from a study of cytomegalovirus exposure and HLA in healthy donors. Amplification used 60 Vbeta primers and 13 Jbeta primers. In the study's own analysis: Some 10 million shared chains were among the roughly 78 million unique TCR beta chains that a later analysis counted. This table comes from immunoSEQ multiplex PCR, and its TCRdb copy is limited to in-frame clones, with some not included. For V, J and clone size, that table is used; D and trimming come from the DNA. This table holds about 140,000 clones, about four fifths found once. Germline V CDR1 and CDR2: MDHEN, SYDVKM. CDR3 length equals 16 residues. Losses at the gene ends were 5 bases for V and 6 bases for J; bases not matched to a gene: 12. This clone was recorded once. No antigen is known for it. Study-wide results and caveats: When presence/absence was analysed, sequencing depth was taken to be roughly uniform across donors.

At the time of sampling, donors were nominally healthy, though unrecorded immune exposures were likely. Sample: PBMCs. The genes are TRBV28 and TRBJ1-5; TRBD1 matches at 8 bases. This clonotype was obtained from a man between 18 and 29 years old in good health and CMV-seropositive. The CDR3 DNA is TGTGCCAGCAGTCCGGAAGGCAGGGGGCATATTCAGCCCCAGCATTTT. Its translation: CASSPEGRGHIQPQHF.